What follows are 14 T cell receptor beta chains derived from one specimen sequenced in a study of CD8 T cells in ankylosing spondylitis (dated by TCRdb to between 2016 and 2019). Libraries were built with 5' RACE. TCRdb shows the sequencer as Illumina HiSeq 2500. Using fastp trimming at Q25 and MiXCR clonotype assembly, TCRdb reanalyzed the public sequencing data and kept in-frame beta chains. Here each entry gathers all rows of one CDR3 protein and keeps the most common genes and DNA. The sample table lists some 90,000 distinct CDR3 sequences, roughly 30% of them with a count of one. The top ten clones comprise around 60% of the sample. Material for sequencing was blood, either unsorted or a sorted T cell fraction (not recorded which). These receptors were collected from a male donor with ankylosing spondylitis or in good health (not recorded which).

J is TRBJ1-5 and V is TRBV5-1; 10 nucleotides match TRBD1. J gave up 4 bases and V 6 bases, and 25 bases lay outside the gene matches. CDR1 SGHRS and CDR2 YFSETQ come from the germline V gene. The CDR3 loop spans 21 amino acids. Written as DNA, the CDR3 is TGCGCCAGCATATCTTCCTGGACCCGGGACAGGGGAAGGTGCGGGAATCAGCCCCAGCATTTT. This sequence encodes CASISSWTRDRGRCGNQPQHF.

This clonotype was detected a few times. This rearrangement joins TRBV6-5 to TRBJ2-1, with 12 bases lining up with TRBD1. This CDR3 region has 16 residues. Trimming at V came to 2 bases and at J to 7 bases, leaving 6 bases not matched to a gene. CDR1 is MNHEY, CDR2 SVGAGI, per germline. CDR3 sequence reads: CASSYTPGQGANEQFF. The CDR3, as DNA: TGTGCCAGCAGTTACACCCCGGGACAGGGGGCAAATGAGCAGTTCTTC.

The table lists this clonotype with a few counts. Relative to the germline gene, one junction end is altered; a read error may explain this. V gene TRBV20-1 combines with J gene TRBJ1-2; perhaps TRBD1 as D (6 bases). Germline CDR1 reads DFQATT; CDR2 reads SNEGSKA (reference sequence). The CDR3 extends over 10 amino acids. The CDR3 region is CSARRGRDFF. Here the CDR3 DNA reads TGCAGTGCTAGACGGGGGCGGGACTTCTTC.

In regard to this clonotype: This may be a read error, as it is one base from a much larger clone. The chain joins TRBV20-1 to TRBJ2-4; D uncertain. The CDR3 is made up of 11 amino acids. Germline values: CDR1 DFQATT, CDR2 SNEGSKA (reference sequence). The DNA for the CDR3 is TGCAGTGCTCCCCGATTGAACAGTCAGTACTTC. This encodes CSAPRLNSQYF.

The rearrangement joins TRBV7-8 to TRBJ2-3; D unresolved. The germline V and J ends were trimmed by 7 bases and 1 base, with 15 bases remaining between them. The CDR3 consists of 15 residues. Germline V gene data show CDR1 as SGHVS and CDR2 as FQNEAQ. CDR3 region: CASNMYPSGTDTQYF. CDR3 sequence (DNA): TGTGCCAGCAATATGTACCCCTCTGGCACAGATACGCAGTATTTT. The full variable domain, completed using reference TRBV7-8 and TRBJ2-3, is GAGVSQSPRYKVAKRGQDVALRCDPISGHVSLFWYQQALGQGPEFLTYFQNEAQLDKSGLPSDRFFAERPEGSVSTLKIQRTQQEDSAVYLCASNMYPSGTDTQYFGPGTRLTVL.

The chain joins TRBV6-5 to TRBJ2-7; TRBD2 might be the D (5 bases). Germline CDR1 reads MNHEY; CDR2 reads SVGAGI. Trimming cost V 0 bases and J 2 bases, with 8 bases left between them. The length of the CDR3 is 14 residues. The CDR3 protein is CASSYSFGTYEQYF. The CDR3 nucleotides are TGTGCCAGCAGTTACTCGTTCGGGACCTACGAGCAGTACTTC.

In its sample, this clonotype was seen a few times. V and J are TRBV20-1 and TRBJ2-1, with 16 bases lining up with TRBD2. The CDR3 loop spans 19 amino acids. Trimming cost V 1 base and J 8 bases; bases outside gene matches: 14. Per the germline V gene, CDR1 is DFQATT and CDR2 is SNEGSKA (reference sequence). The CDR3 protein is CSARASGTSGRAFLYEQFF. In DNA, the CDR3 is TGCAGTGCTAGAGCGTCCGGGACTAGCGGGAGGGCCTTTTTGTATGAGCAGTTCTTC.

This clonotype was picked up many times. The chain combines TRBV7-2 with TRBJ1-2; 8 nucleotides line up with TRBD1. The CDR3 spans 13 residues. The V gene end was trimmed by 5 bases and the J gene end by 5 bases; junction bases not matched to a gene: 4. The V gene's germline CDR1 is SGHTA and CDR2 FQGNSA. CDR3 amino acids: CASSQDRVYGYTF. As DNA, the CDR3 is TGTGCCAGCAGCCAGGACAGGGTATATGGCTACACCTTC.

This clonotype has more than one count but fewer than ten. The rearrangement links TRBV5-1 to TRBJ2-5; no definite D call. The CDR3 loop spans 13 amino acids. V shed 1 base and J shed 13 bases, with 17 bases lying between them. Germline loops: CDR1 SGHRS, CDR2 YFSETQ. The CDR3, as DNA: TGCGCCAGCAGCTTGAATCCCGACCGGACCTGGTACTTC. Encoded protein: CASSLNPDRTWYF.

As DNA, the CDR3 is TGTGCCAGCAGTTTATTGGGTCGGGGTAGCAATCAGCCCCAGCATTTT. Protein: CASSLLGRGSNQPQHF. The V and J genes are TRBV12-3 or TRBV12-4 and TRBJ1-5; D remains ambiguous. V was shortened by 2 bases and J by 0 bases, with 11 bases between the two germline ends. The CDR3 is made up of 16 amino acids.

This sequence joins TRBV20-1 and TRBJ1-1; 8 bases fit TRBD1. V was pared by 0 bases and J by 5 bases, with 14 bases of the junction left unmatched. The CDR3 contains 17 residues. Germline CDR1 is DFQATT and CDR2 is SNEGSKA (reference sequence). The CDR3 coding sequence is TGCAGTGCTAGAGAGGGGAACAGGGGGATTGGGAGTACTGAAGCTTTCTTT. Translated: CSAREGNRGIGSTEAFF.

V usage is TRBV7-2 and J usage is TRBJ2-3; TRBD2 matches 8 bases. CDR3 length equals 16 residues. Germline CDR1 is SGHTA and CDR2 is FQGNSA. The J segment lost 1 base and the V segment lost 3 bases, leaving 6 bases of the junction unmatched. CDR3 loop: CASSFLSGGRTDTQYF. The CDR3 DNA follows: TGTGCCAGCAGCTTTCTGAGCGGGGGCCGCACAGATACGCAGTATTTT.

This clonotype was observed a handful of times. V is TRBV10-3 and J is TRBJ2-1, with D unresolved. The CDR3 runs to 12 residues. The germline gives CDR1 ENHRY, CDR2 SYGVKD. Trimming removed 4 bases from V and 6 bases from J, with 7 bases in between. CDR3 sequence reads: CAISGNSNEQFF. CDR3 nucleotides: TGTGCCATCAGTGGTAACTCCAATGAGCAGTTCTTC.

V gene TRBV5-1 combines with J gene TRBJ1-2, with 8 positions matching TRBD1. The V segment lost 9 bases and the J segment 4 bases; nucleotides outside the gene matches: 11. The CDR3 spans 14 residues. Germline V CDR1 and CDR2: SGHRS, YFSETQ. For the CDR3, the DNA is TGCGCCACCCGCCCCCAAGGACAGGGCTATGGCTACACCTTC. Amino acid sequence: CATRPQGQGYGYTF.